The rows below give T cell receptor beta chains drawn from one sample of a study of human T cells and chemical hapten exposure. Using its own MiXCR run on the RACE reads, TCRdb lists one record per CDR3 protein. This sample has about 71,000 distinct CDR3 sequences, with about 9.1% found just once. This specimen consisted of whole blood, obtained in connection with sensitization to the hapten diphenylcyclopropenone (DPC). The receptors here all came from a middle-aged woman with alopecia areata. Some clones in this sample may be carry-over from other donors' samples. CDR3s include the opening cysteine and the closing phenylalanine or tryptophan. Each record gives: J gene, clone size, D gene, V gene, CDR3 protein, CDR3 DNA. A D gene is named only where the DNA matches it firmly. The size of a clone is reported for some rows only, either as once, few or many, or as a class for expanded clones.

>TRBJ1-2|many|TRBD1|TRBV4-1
CASSQPAFRTGGNGYTF
TGCGCCAGCAGCCAACCTGCTTTCAGGACAGGGGGCAATGGCTACACCTTC
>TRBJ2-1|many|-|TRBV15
CATSRVAGDYNEQFF
TGTGCCACCAGCAGAGTGGCAGGGGACTACAATGAGCAGTTCTTC
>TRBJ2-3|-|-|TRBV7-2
CASSLAGRISTDTQYF
TGTGCCAGCAGCTTAGCGGGTAGGATAAGCACAGATACGCAGTATTTT
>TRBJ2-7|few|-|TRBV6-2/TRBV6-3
CASSSFFEQYF
TGTGCCAGCAGCTCCTTTTTCGAGCAGTACTTC
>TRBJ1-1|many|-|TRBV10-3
CAISDRFMNTEAFF
TGTGCCATCAGTGATCGGTTCATGAACACTGAAGCTTTCTTT
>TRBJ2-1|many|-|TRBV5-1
CASSLIGGGGNEQFF
TGCGCCAGCAGCTTGATTGGGGGCGGTGGGAATGAGCAGTTCTTC
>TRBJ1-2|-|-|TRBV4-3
CASSQGEGALYGYTF
TGCGCCAGCAGCCAAGGCGAAGGGGCGCTCTATGGCTACACCTTC
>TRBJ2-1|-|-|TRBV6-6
CASRATGSSYNEQFF
TGTGCCAGCAGAGCAACGGGTAGCTCCTACAATGAGCAGTTCTTC
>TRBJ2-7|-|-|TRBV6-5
CASSPSGTYEQYF
TGTGCCAGCAGTCCTTCAGGTACCTACGAGCAGTACTTC
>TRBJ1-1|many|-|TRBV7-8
CASSFYSDLNTEAFF
TGTGCCAGCAGCTTTTACAGTGATTTGAACACTGAAGCTTTCTTT
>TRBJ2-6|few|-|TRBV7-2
CASSLEGPGANVLTF
TGTGCCAGCAGCTTAGAGGGCCCTGGGGCCAACGTCCTGACTTTC
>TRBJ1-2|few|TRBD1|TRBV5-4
CASSLDRGSYGYTF
TGTGCCAGCAGCTTGGACAGGGGTTCCTATGGCTACACCTTC
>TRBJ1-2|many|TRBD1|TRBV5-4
CASRPGQGEFGYTF
TGTGCCAGCAGACCTGGACAGGGAGAGTTTGGCTACACCTTC
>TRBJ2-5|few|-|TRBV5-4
CASSPASEETQYF
TGTGCCAGCAGCCCAGCTAGCGAAGAGACCCAGTACTTC
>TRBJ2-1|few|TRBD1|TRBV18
CASSRDKDRTYNEQFF
TGTGCCAGCTCCCGGGATAAGGACAGGACCTACAATGAGCAGTTCTTC
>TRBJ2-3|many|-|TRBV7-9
CASSSDSGGDTQYF
TGTGCCAGCAGCTCCGACTCCGGAGGGGATACGCAGTATTTT
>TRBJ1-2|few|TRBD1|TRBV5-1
CASSPTGEVWTYGYTF
TGCGCCAGCAGTCCGACAGGGGAAGTTTGGACCTATGGCTACACCTTC
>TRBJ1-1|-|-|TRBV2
CASSGQGAWTEAFF
TGTGCCAGCAGTGGGCAGGGAGCATGGACTGAAGCTTTCTTT
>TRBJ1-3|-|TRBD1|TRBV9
CASSGQGIVENTIYF
TGTGCCAGCAGCGGACAGGGGATTGTTGAAAACACCATATATTTT
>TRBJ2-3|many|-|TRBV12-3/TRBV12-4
CASSLGSTDTQYF
TGTGCCAGCAGTTTGGGAAGCACAGATACGCAGTATTTT
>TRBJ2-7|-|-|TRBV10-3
CATLEGGRRRGEQYF
TGTGCCACCTTAGAGGGGGGCAGGAGGAGAGGCGAGCAGTACTTC
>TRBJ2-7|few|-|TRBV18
CASSPPLAGGSYEQYF
TGTGCCAGCTCACCACCTCTGGCAGGGGGGAGCTACGAGCAGTACTTC
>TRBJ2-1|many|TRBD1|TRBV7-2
CASSIDRANEQFF
TGTGCCAGCAGCATCGACAGGGCGAATGAGCAGTTCTTC
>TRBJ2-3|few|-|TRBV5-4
CASNYLGGTDTQYF
TGTGCCAGCAACTACCTAGGAGGTACAGATACGCAGTATTTT
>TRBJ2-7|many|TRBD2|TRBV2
CASEAGSGGSYEQYF
TGTGCCAGCGAGGCGGGTAGCGGGGGCTCCTACGAGCAGTACTTC
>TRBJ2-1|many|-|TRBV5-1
CASSENVGGYNEQFF
TGCGCCAGCAGCGAGAACGTCGGGGGATACAATGAGCAGTTCTTC
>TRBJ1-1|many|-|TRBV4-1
CASSQPEIRMNTEAFF
TGCGCCAGCAGCCAACCCGAGATCCGGATGAACACTGAAGCTTTCTTT
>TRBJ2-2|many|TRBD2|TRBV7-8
CASSLVLAGGTSGELFF
TGTGCCAGCAGCTTAGTACTTGCGGGGGGGACATCCGGGGAGCTGTTTTTT
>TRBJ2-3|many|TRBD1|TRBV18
CASSETGTGGPDTQYF
TGTGCCAGCTCAGAGACCGGGACAGGGGGCCCGGATACGCAGTATTTT
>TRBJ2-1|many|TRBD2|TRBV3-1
CASSPGRGGFANEQFF
TGTGCCAGCAGTCCAGGCCGGGGGGGCTTTGCCAATGAGCAGTTCTTC